A selection of T cell receptor beta chains follows, all from one sample in a study of beta chain features in type 1 diabetes. The data were produced by immunoSEQ multiplex PCR, yet TCRdb's version contains in-frame clones alone and is incomplete. Among 100,000 to 150,000 clones listed, roughly 10% were seen once. Sequencing was carried out using central memory CD4+ T cells from blood. Receptors originate from a man aged 30-40 years with type 1 diabetes. CDR3s include the opening cysteine and the closing phenylalanine or tryptophan. A D gene is named only where the DNA matches it firmly. A row's size may be missing; if present it is once, few, many or a size class.

abundance	d_gene	v_gene	j_gene	CDR3nt	CDR3aa
few	TRBD2	TRBV30	TRBJ2-3	TGTGCCTGGAGCGGGACTATCGCGCAGTATTTT	CAWSGTIAQYF
few	TRBD1	TRBV27	TRBJ1-5	TGTGCCAGCAGTTTGGGGGGACAGGGGGTATGGAGTCAGCCCCAGCATTTT	CASSLGGQGVWSQPQHF
-	-	TRBV5-1	TRBJ2-4	TGCGCCAGCAGCATAATGGACAGCCGCAAAAACATTCAGTACTTC	CASSIMDSRKNIQYF
-	TRBD2	TRBV7-9	TRBJ2-7	TGTGCCAGCAGCCACTTCGGGAGGGGTGATCACTACGAGCAGTACTTC	CASSHFGRGDHYEQYF
few	-	TRBV4-1	TRBJ1-6	TGCGCCAGCAGCCAAGTACGCGATAACAATTCACCCCTCCACTTT	CASSQVRDNNSPLHF
-	TRBD1	TRBV28	TRBJ2-3	TGTGCCAGTCAAACCGGGACAGCTGTCACAGATACGCAGTATTTT	CASQTGTAVTDTQYF
-	TRBD2	TRBV9	TRBJ2-1	TGTGCCAGCAGCGTAGAGGCGGGGGGCAATGAGCAGTTCTTC	CASSVEAGGNEQFF
-	TRBD1	TRBV5-4	TRBJ2-3	TGTGCCAGCAGCTGGCAGGGGGCTACAGATACGCAGTATTTT	CASSWQGATDTQYF
-	-	TRBV18	TRBJ2-1	TGTGCCAGCTCACCGCAGGGTTCCTACAATGAGCAGTTCTTC	CASSPQGSYNEQFF
-	TRBD1	TRBV2	TRBJ1-4	TGTGCCAGCAATTTTCAGGGGGTTGAAAAACTGTTTTTT	CASNFQGVEKLFF
few	TRBD1	TRBV5-6	TRBJ2-7	TGTGCCAGCAGCTTGCCGCCGGGACAGGGGTACGAGCAGTACTTC	CASSLPPGQGYEQYF
few	-	TRBV9	TRBJ2-5	TGTGCCAGCAGTAAGGGAGGAGAGACCCAGTACTTC	CASSKGGETQYF
-	TRBD1	TRBV4-2	TRBJ2-7	TGTGCCAGCAGCCGCGACAGGGGGAACGAGCAGTACTTC	CASSRDRGNEQYF
many	-	TRBV13	TRBJ2-5	TGTGCCAGCAGCGAACAGGGCGCGGTTGGGCCCGCCCAGTACTTC	CASSEQGAVGPAQYF
few	TRBD1	TRBV19	TRBJ2-3	TGTGCCAGTAGTGGACAGGGCTCTAGCACAGATACGCAGTATTTT	CASSGQGSSTDTQYF
many	TRBD1	TRBV5-1	TRBJ2-7	TGCGCCAGCAGCTTGGGACAGGGGCTGGACGAGCAGTACTTC	CASSLGQGLDEQYF
-	-	TRBV6-1	TRBJ1-5	TGTGCCAGCAGTGAGAGAGGTGGCAATCAGCCCCAGCATTTT	CASSERGGNQPQHF
few	-	TRBV7-2	TRBJ1-2	TGTGCCAGCAGCTCAAACCCGACAGCCAACTATGGCTACACCTTC	CASSSNPTANYGYTF